This T cell receptor beta chain originates from a study of blood T cell repertoires in COVID-19 (dated by TCRdb to about 2020). Concerning the study at large: Samples from collaborators originated in the United States, Italy and Spain and spanned both the acute and convalescent phases of COVID-19. The prospective study material was composed of cDNA or gDNA derived from T cells, B-cell-depleted T cells, or PBMCs. Subjects who had been exposed to COVID-19, were actively infected with it, or had recovered from it provided the deeply sampled blood TCRbeta repertoires that made up the dataset. The repertoires were made available in a free public database intended to serve as a resource for research on the immune response to SARS-CoV-2. The samples were drawn from the first 160 participants of the ongoing ImmuneRACE study and from some 1,300 subjects provided by 6 global collaborators. A de-identified subject ID, COVID-19 status, age in years and sex were almost always included in the sample metadata. Where HLA class I and class II types were available, the types were taken from metadata supplied by the sample provider, not from assay-based typing.

The immunoSEQ Assay, a bias-controlled multiplex PCR, was used to amplify TCRbeta CDR3 regions from genomic DNA. Per the authors' processing: Nucleated cell counts per sample were estimated from amplification of reference gene primers within the assay. Sequence reads were collapsed and filtered to measure the absolute abundance of every unique TCRbeta CDR3 rearrangement. Productive Simpson clonality was computed per sample as the square root of Simpson's diversity index over productive rearrangements. Drawn from immuneACCESS, this table holds only the in-frame rearrangements with V and J called that TCRdb kept. Clones are partly lost; checked studies trace under half to an unresolved V gene and leave the rest unexplained. The V and J calls and clone size come from that table; D and trimming were worked out from the DNA. Counted in this sample were around 53,000 clones; 76% of them appeared once. 22% of the sample belongs to the ten largest clones.

Details on this clone: Its antigen is not yet known. No base-level quality is on record; no much larger clone is a single base apart.

Beyond this particular receptor, the publication reports: Clinical and demographic metadata were provided uncurated, with the amount varying by source and participant.

The collaborating institutions used their own protocols to collect whole blood in K2EDTA tubes. For TCRbeta analysis, collaborator samples were shipped as frozen whole blood, as isolated PBMCs, or as DNA extracted from either sample type. Reading the germline V gene gives CDR1 SGHAT and CDR2 FQNNGV. From cysteine to phenylalanine, the CDR3 is 15 amino acids long. Only the CDR3 region is kept as DNA, spanning 45 bases read in frame from base 1. Trimming takes 4 bases off V and 6 bases off J; junction bases not matched to a gene: 5. Material for sequencing was peripheral blood. The chain links TRBV11-2 with TRBJ2-2; TRBD1 agrees with 10 junctional bases. This TCR came from a man aged 50-60 years with active or convalescent COVID-19. The DNA sequence reads TGTGCCAGCAGCTACGGGACAGGGGTTTCCGGGGAGCTGTTTTTT. It specifies CASSYGTGVSGELFF.